The clone carrying this TCR beta chain appeared a few times. Germline loops: CDR1 MNHEY, CDR2 SVGAGI. The ends lost 5 bases at V and 8 bases at J; junction bases unmatched: 8. The CDR3 totals 13 residues. The sample belongs to a study of blood T cell repertoires in COVID-19. The method was immunoSEQ multiplex PCR; TCRdb's version includes in-frame clones alone and lacks a portion of them. The profile shows 150,000 to 200,000 clones, around nine tenths of them singletons. The chain has TRBV6-5 and TRBJ1-2; 7 bases fit TRBD1. The TCR sequence derives from a human donor in a cohort sampled during active COVID-19. Sequenced input: peripheral blood. In nucleotides, the CDR3 is TGTGCCAGCAGTCGCACAGGGGAGGTGGGCTACACCTTC. Its protein product is CASSRTGEVGYTF.